This T cell receptor (beta chain) came from a study of blood T cells in healthy people across ages. About the study: Roughly one uniquely barcoded beta molecule per two T cells was captured.

Trimming stripped 4 bases from V and 12 bases from J, with 15 bases between. CDR3 length: 12 amino acids. Study-wide results and limits: Estimated diversity, derived from one million T cells, was regarded as an underestimate. Naive CD4+ cell counts and diversity both ran higher in long-lived than in aged donors.

A second about 7 to 11 cycle PCR used barcoded and J-beta primers. A template-switch adaptor that had 12 random nucleotides put a tag on each cDNA molecule. TCRdb independently ran MiXCR on the 5' RACE reads; one entry per CDR3 protein. This sample carries 800,000 or so distinct CDR3 sequences, around 62% of them seen once, and the ten largest clones take roughly 26%. With regard to this clonotype: Its antigen is undetermined.

V gene TRBV12-3 or TRBV12-4 combines with J gene TRBJ1-2, with D uncertain. The sequence came from a man under 40 in good health. The sequenced material came from blood. The CDR3: CASSWSTGVDTF. The DNA of the CDR3 is TGTGCCAGCAGTTGGTCGACCGGTGTCGACACCTTC.